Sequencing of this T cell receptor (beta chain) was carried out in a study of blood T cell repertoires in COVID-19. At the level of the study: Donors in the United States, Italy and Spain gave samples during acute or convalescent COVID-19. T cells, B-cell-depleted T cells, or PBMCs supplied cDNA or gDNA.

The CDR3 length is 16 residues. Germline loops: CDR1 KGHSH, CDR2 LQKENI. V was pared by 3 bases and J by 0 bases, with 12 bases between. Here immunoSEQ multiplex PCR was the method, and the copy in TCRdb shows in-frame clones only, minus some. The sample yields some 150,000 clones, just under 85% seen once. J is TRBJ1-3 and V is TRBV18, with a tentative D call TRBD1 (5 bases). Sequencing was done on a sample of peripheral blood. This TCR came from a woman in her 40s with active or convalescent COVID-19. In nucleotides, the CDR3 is TGTGCCAGCTCACCGGGGGACTCCCGCTCTGGAAACACCATATATTTT. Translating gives CASSPGDSRSGNTIYF.